The present T cell receptor (beta chain) was sequenced within a study of blood T cell repertoires in COVID-19. Study in general: Samples taken during acute and convalescent COVID-19 were collected in the United States, Italy and Spain. Nucleic acid was either cDNA or gDNA, and it came from T cells, B-cell-depleted T cells, or PBMCs.

This clone was seen once. Germline lookup yields CDR1 SNHLY and CDR2 FYNNEI. The V and J ends lost 5 bases and 5 bases respectively, with 13 bases between them. This CDR3 region has 13 residues. Enrolled during active infection, Seattle patients were then followed longitudinally. Authors' methods: Counts of nucleated cells, estimated from reference gene primer amplification, were obtained. The repertoire was sequenced with immunoSEQ multiplex PCR; TCRdb's copy has only in-frame clones and lacks some. V, J and clone size derive from that table, while D and trimming were established from the DNA sequence. Among a few hundred thousand clones listed, approximately 86% were seen once.

The receptor comes from a woman aged 55-69 years with COVID-19, enrolled during active disease. The sequenced sample consisted of peripheral blood. The V call is TRBV2, the J call TRBJ2-7, with a weak D call TRBD2 (6 bases). CDR3 bases: TGTGCCAGCAGTATAGCGGAACACCACGAGCAGTACTTC. Encoded protein: CASSIAEHHEQYF.